This T cell receptor beta chain was recorded in a study of OX40 agonist ivuxolimab in advanced cancers. Findings of the study overall: Researchers report that CD8+ T cells had, on average, more expanded clones than CD4+. Within 6 weeks, CD4+ and CD8+ blood T cells expanded clonally at 0.1 to 3.0 mg/kg. The antigen specificity of the peripheral T cells (those that were expanded) was not determined.

About this clone itself: Its cognate antigen is unknown.

Clones were read by immunoSEQ multiplex PCR, and TCRdb kept only the in-frame ones, dropping some. The sample has some 69,000 clones, 75% to 95% seen once; the top ten hold approximately 0.5%. The source is an adult with an advanced solid tumor such as melanoma, head and neck, liver or kidney cancer. Sequences were derived from CD4+ or CD8+ T cells sorted from blood, sampled in a trial of the OX40 agonist ivuxolimab.

The CDR3 is CASLDQRKNTGELFF. DNA for the CDR3: TGTGCCAGCTTAGACCAGCGGAAGAACACCGGGGAGCTGTTTTTT. This chain joins TRBV5-4 and TRBJ2-2, with D possibly TRBD2 on 5 matching bases. Looked up from germline, CDR1 is SGHNT and CDR2 is YYREEE (reference sequence). The V end lost 7 bases, the J end lost 1 base, and 14 bases lay between the germline ends. This CDR3 contains 15 residues.